The rows below give T cell receptor beta chains drawn from one sample of a study of Graves' ophthalmopathy and Graves' hyperthyroidism. TCRdb reprocessed the multiplex PCR reads via MiXCR and lists one record per CDR3 protein. The sample records about 740,000 distinct CDR3 sequences, roughly two fifths being singletons. Sequences were obtained from peripheral blood. The receptor set was obtained from an adult man with Graves' ophthalmopathy. Both conserved end residues are part of each CDR3. D genes are given only for firm matches. Size is stated for part of the rows, as once, few or many counts, or as a class when the clone is expanded.

J | D | size | V | CDR3 | DNA
TRBJ1-1 | TRBD1 | many | TRBV2 | CASRATGGYSMNTEAFF | TGTGCCAGCAGAGCAACAGGGGGTTATTCCATGAACACTGAAGCTTTCTTT
TRBJ1-2 | . | . | TRBV19 | CASSIQPATFNYGYTF | TGTGCCAGTAGTATCCAGCCGGCGACATTTAACTATGGCTACACCTTC
TRBJ2-7 | . | . | TRBV7-9 | CASSLVTGKSYEQYF | TGTGCCAGCAGCTTAGTAACCGGGAAAAGCTACGAGCAGTACTTC
TRBJ2-2 | . | few | TRBV29-1 | CSVDRVDTGELFF | TGCAGCGTTGATAGGGTGGACACCGGGGAGCTGTTTTTT
TRBJ1-5 | . | . | TRBV4-1 | CASSQGPGGGQPQHF | TGCGCCAGCAGCCAAGGGCCGGGAGGAGGTCAGCCCCAGCATTTT
TRBJ1-5 | . | many | TRBV12-3/TRBV12-4 | CASSPRQDQPQHF | TGTGCCAGCAGTCCCCGGCAGGATCAGCCCCAGCATTTT
TRBJ1-1 | . | . | TRBV13 | CASSLQGGEAFF | TGTGCCAGCAGCTTACAGGGCGGTGAAGCTTTCTTT
TRBJ1-2 | TRBD1 | . | TRBV19 | CASSMRRQGYGYTF | TGTGCCAGTAGTATGAGGAGACAGGGCTATGGCTACACCTTC
TRBJ2-2 | TRBD2 | many | TRBV25-1 | CASSGAGEGAGELFF | TGTGCCAGCAGTGGGGCGGGAGAAGGGGCCGGGGAGCTGTTTTTT
TRBJ2-7 | . | . | TRBV25-1 | CASSRDWSGEQYF | TGTGCCAGCAGCCGGGACTGGAGTGGAGAGCAGTACTTC
TRBJ2-7 | . | . | TRBV7-9 | CASSYSYQGSGEQYF | TGTGCCAGCAGTTACTCCTACCAGGGGTCGGGAGAGCAGTACTTC
TRBJ1-1 | . | many | TRBV29-1 | CSVRAPDMNTEAFF | TGCAGCGTACGCGCCCCGGATATGAACACTGAAGCTTTCTTT
TRBJ1-2 | . | many | TRBV12-3/TRBV12-4 | CASSLRSGYGYTF | TGTGCCAGCAGTTTAAGATCGGGGTATGGCTACACCTTC
TRBJ1-1 | . | few | TRBV28 | CASSFLSGAEAFF | TGTGCCAGCAGTTTCCTGAGTGGCGCTGAAGCTTTCTTT
TRBJ1-5 | . | . | TRBV20-1 | CSARVPGASNQPQHF | TGCAGTGCTAGGGTACCTGGGGCTAGCAATCAGCCCCAGCATTTT
TRBJ1-1 | . | many | TRBV7-3 | CASSRGGSNTEAFF | TGTGCCAGCAGCCGAGGGGGGTCGAACACTGAAGCTTTCTTT
TRBJ2-7 | . | few | TRBV20-1 | CSARAGATSYEQYF | TGCAGTGCTAGGGCAGGGGCCACCTCCTACGAGCAGTACTTC
TRBJ2-2 | . | once | TRBV15 | CATSGNSVRVTGELLF | TGTGCCACCAGCGGAAACTCAGTGCGAGTCACCGGGGAGCTGCTTTTT
TRBJ2-7 | . | few | TRBV20-1 | CSARDQGLEQYF | TGCAGTGCTAGAGATCAAGGGCTGGAGCAGTACTTC
TRBJ1-3 | TRBD1 | . | TRBV4-3 | CASSQEGGQGAGNTIYF | TGCGCCAGCAGCCAGGAGGGGGGACAGGGGGCGGGAAACACCATATATTTT
TRBJ2-7 | TRBD2 | many | TRBV20-1 | CSASEGLSYEQYF | TGCAGTGCTAGTGAGGGACTATCCTACGAGCAGTACTTC
TRBJ2-7 | TRBD1 | few | TRBV9 | CASSPGTGKTYEQYF | TGTGCCAGCAGCCCCGGGACAGGCAAGACCTACGAGCAGTACTTC
TRBJ1-1 | . | . | TRBV11-2 | CASSLGRRDLNTEAFF | TGTGCCAGCAGCCTAGGACGTAGGGACCTGAACACTGAAGCTTTCTTT
TRBJ2-5 | . | . | TRBV10-1 | CASSQFHQETQYF | TGCGCCAGCAGCCAATTCCATCAAGAGACCCAGTACTTC
TRBJ1-2 | TRBD1 | many | TRBV20-1 | CSATDREYNGYTF | TGCAGTGCTACTGACAGGGAATATAATGGCTACACCTTC
TRBJ2-2 | . | once | TRBV10-2 | CASRNGADTGELFF | TGCGCCAGCCGCAACGGGGCGGACACCGGGGAGCTGTTTTTT
TRBJ1-1 | . | . | TRBV10-3 | CAISTHSRLNTEAFF | TGTGCCATCAGTACCCACAGCAGATTGAACACTGAAGCTTTCTTT
TRBJ1-2 | . | many | TRBV29-1 | CSVPAAVNYGYTF | TGCAGCGTCCCGGCGGCGGTGAACTATGGCTACACCTTC
TRBJ2-2 | TRBD1 | many | TRBV10-3 | CAINPGQTNTGELFF | TGTGCCATCAACCCGGGACAGACGAACACCGGGGAGCTGTTTTTT
TRBJ1-5 | . | . | TRBV7-9 | CASTGRHF | TGTGCCAGCACGGGACGGCATTTT
TRBJ1-3 | . | . | TRBV7-9 | CASSLDQGDTIYF | TGTGCCAGCAGCTTAGACCAGGGAGACACCATATATTTT
TRBJ2-7 | . | few | TRBV25-1 | CASSLRPGTSEQYF | TGTGCCAGCAGCCTCCGACCCGGGACATCCGAGCAGTACTTC
TRBJ1-5 | . | many | TRBV15 | CATSRDVSGIQPQHF | TGTGCCACCAGCAGAGATGTTTCGGGGATTCAGCCCCAGCATTTT
TRBJ2-7 | . | few | TRBV20-1 | CSARDPMDSRTYEQYF | TGCAGTGCTAGAGATCCCATGGACAGTCGGACCTACGAGCAGTACTTC
TRBJ1-5 | TRBD1 | . | TRBV6-2/TRBV6-3 | CASSATGGIGQPQHF | TGTGCCAGCAGTGCTACAGGGGGCATTGGGCAGCCCCAGCATTTT
TRBJ1-5 | . | few | TRBV7-9 | CASSPWAGKTNQPQHF | TGCGCCAGCAGCCCCTGGGCAGGGAAAACTAATCAGCCCCAGCATTTT
TRBJ2-2 | . | many | TRBV10-3 | CAIRPVGGTNTGELFF | TGTGCCATCAGACCGGTCGGAGGGACGAACACCGGGGAGCTGTTTTTT